The 21 T cell receptor beta chains below come from one sample, sequenced in a study of shared clonotypes between healthy human individuals. Sequencing used immunoSEQ multiplex PCR; TCRdb keeps in-frame clones, though not all of them. The data contain fewer than 2.5 million clones, 93% of them singletons. Sequenced material: naive CD4+ T cells from PBMCs. Subset noted: CD45RA+ positively selected. All receptors derive from a man between 18 and 29 years old in good health. Some clones in this sample may be carry-over from other donors' samples.

The V gene is TRBV5-4, the J gene TRBJ2-2; D may be TRBD2 (5 bases). This CDR3 is built from 14 residues. Germline V lookup: CDR1 SGHNT, CDR2 YYREEE (reference sequence). Trimming left V 0 bases short and J 7 bases short, with 10 bases between. CDR3 residues: CASSLVGVNGELFF. DNA of the CDR3: TGTGCCAGCAGCTTGGTCGGGGTTAACGGGGAGCTGTTTTTT. Looking up the rest from reference TRBV5-4 and TRBJ2-2 gives the full variable domain: ETGVTQSPTHLIKTRGQQVTLRCSSQSGHNTVSWYQQALGQGPQFIFQYYREEENGRGNFPPRFSGLQFPNYSSELNVNALELDDSALYLCASSLVGVNGELFFGEGSRLTVL.

The chain combines TRBV28 with TRBJ1-5; tentative D call: TRBD1 (5 bases). Germline V lookup: CDR1 MDHEN, CDR2 SYDVKM. V was cut by 6 bases and J by 1 base, with 10 bases left in between. The length of the CDR3 is 14 residues. The CDR3 nucleotides are TGTGCCAGCAGACTCCCAGGGAGCAATCAGCCCCAGCATTTT. Translating it yields CASRLPGSNQPQHF.

The rearrangement joins TRBV2 to TRBJ1-2; D is perhaps TRBD1 (5 bases). The CDR3 contains 16 residues. Germline V lookup: CDR1 SNHLY, CDR2 FYNNEI. Trimming pared 7 bases from V and 3 bases from J, leaving 21 bases between. CDR3 in DNA: TGTGCCAGCATTCAAAACAGGAACCTACCCCACTATGGCTACACCTTC. Amino acids: CASIQNRNLPHYGYTF.

The chain is built from TRBV7-9 and TRBJ2-1, with D uncertain. V was pared by 5 bases and J by 8 bases, with 7 bases between. The CDR3 loop spans 11 amino acids. The germline V gene has CDR1 SEHNR and CDR2 FQNEAQ (reference sequence). CDR3 coding DNA: TGTGCCAGCAGCGTGGCGGATGAGCAGTTCTTC. This codes for CASSVADEQFF.

The V call is TRBV4-3, the J call TRBJ2-3; D gene uncertain. CDR1 LGHNA and CDR2 YSLEER come from the germline V gene. Deletions cut 4 bases from V and 2 bases from J, with 19 bases between. The CDR3 runs 17 residues. The CDR3 sequence is CASSRSRRGSYTDTQYF. DNA of the CDR3: TGCGCCAGCAGCCGATCGCGGCGTGGCAGCTACACAGATACGCAGTATTTT.

This chain connects TRBV28 to TRBJ2-1; D is perhaps TRBD2 (5 bases). The germline V and J ends were trimmed by 3 bases and 8 bases, with 11 bases remaining between them. CDR1 is MDHEN, CDR2 SYDVKM, per germline. The CDR3 runs 13 residues. CDR3 in DNA: TGTGCCAGCAGTTTGGACTCTCCTCATGAGCAGTTCTTC. The encoded protein is CASSLDSPHEQFF.

The chain is built from TRBV5-6 and TRBJ1-2; the match to TRBD1 covers 8 bases. This CDR3 comprises 15 residues. The trim removed 4 bases at V and 4 bases at J, leaving 9 bases unmatched. Germline-derived CDR1 and CDR2 are SGHDT and YYEEEE. CDR3: CASSGVAGGFYGYTF. The CDR3 DNA is TGTGCCAGCAGCGGCGTGGCAGGGGGCTTCTATGGCTACACCTTC.

Concerning this clone: Other DNA sequences of this sample code for an identical CDR3. This sequence joins TRBV30 and TRBJ1-4; D uncertain. The CDR3 contains 13 residues. CDR1 and CDR2 from the germline V gene are GTSNPN and SVGIG (reference sequence). The V gene lost 2 bases and the J gene lost 4 bases, with 8 bases spanning the gap. For the CDR3, the DNA is TGTGCCTGGAGTCAAGGGATTAATGAAAAACTGTTTTTT. Its translation: CAWSQGINEKLFF. Supplemented by reference TRBV30 and TRBJ1-4, the full variable domain reads SQTIHQWPATLVQPVGSPLSLECTVEGTSNPNLYWYRQAAGRGLQLLFYSVGIGQISSEVPQNLSASRPQDRQFILSSKKLLLSDSGFYLCAWSQGINEKLFFGSGTQLSVL.

This clone was picked up one time. V and J are TRBV4-3 and TRBJ2-5, with TRBD1 matching 9 bases. Trimming took 3 bases from V and 8 from J; bases not matched to a gene: 4. Germline V gene sequence: CDR1 LGHNA, CDR2 YSLEER. CDR3 size: 13 residues. For the CDR3, the DNA is TGCGCCAGCAGCCAGGGACAGGGAACAACCCAGTACTTC. This translates into CASSQGQGTTQYF.

The V gene is TRBV30, the J gene TRBJ1-3, with TRBD1 as a possible D gene (5 bases). Trimming removed 7 bases at V and 4 bases at J, with 8 bases between. The CDR3 totals 11 residues. Per germline, CDR1 GTSNPN and CDR2 SVGIG (reference sequence). In DNA form, the CDR3 reads TGTGCCTTTAGACAGGGAAACACCATATATTTT. The encoded protein is CAFRQGNTIYF.

V usage is TRBV10-3 and J usage is TRBJ1-4, with D possibly matching TRBD1 (6 bases). Between the trimmed V and J ends, which lost 5 bases and 4 bases, there was a span of 11 bases. The CDR3 runs 14 residues. Germline V CDR1 and CDR2: ENHRY, SYGVKD. CDR3 sequence: CAISRQAGNEKLFF. DNA for the CDR3: TGTGCCATCAGTAGACAGGCTGGTAATGAAAAACTGTTTTTT.

A note on this clone: Other DNA sequences from this sample encode an identical CDR3 as well. The chain is built from TRBV9 and TRBJ1-3; 7 positions match TRBD1. Losses at the gene ends were 2 bases for V and 2 bases for J; bases not matched to a gene: 1. The CDR3 length is 14 residues. Germline V gene data show CDR1 as SGDLS and CDR2 as YYNGEE. CDR3 in DNA: TGTGCCAGCAGCGTGACAGGGACTGGAAACACCATATATTTT. It is translated as CASSVTGTGNTIYF.

V and J are TRBV11-1 and TRBJ2-5; possibly TRBD1 for D (5 bases). CDR3 length equals 13 residues. The V gene's germline CDR1 is SGHAT and CDR2 FQDESV (reference sequence). V was clipped by 5 bases and J by 4 bases, with 11 bases between them. The CDR3 DNA sequence: TGTGCCAGCAGCGGACATAGGGGAGAGACCCAGTACTTC. This sequence encodes CASSGHRGETQYF.

J is TRBJ2-7 and V is TRBV10-3, with TRBD1 matching over 10 bases. V lost 10 bases and J lost 6; bases outside the gene matches: 12. Germline V gene lookup returns CDR1 ENHRY and CDR2 SYGVKD. The CDR3 is 14 amino acids. The CDR3 coding sequence is TGTGCCACTCGACAGGGGGCGAGGTTTGGCGAGCAGTACTTC. Protein sequence: CATRQGARFGEQYF.

V and J are TRBV7-2 and TRBJ2-3; D is unclear. Per germline, CDR1 SGHTA and CDR2 FQGNSA. The CDR3 has 14 residues. Trimming cost V 4 bases and J 2 bases, with 10 bases left between them. CDR3 DNA: TGTGCCAGCAGCTCGGACGGATCCACAGATACGCAGTATTTT. This translates into CASSSDGSTDTQYF. Full variable domain (rest looked up from reference TRBV7-2 and TRBJ2-3): GAGVSQSPSNKVTEKGKDVELRCDPISGHTALYWYRQSLGQGLEFLIYFQGNSAPDKSGLPSDRFSAERTGGSVSTLTIQRTQQEDSAVYLCASSSDGSTDTQYFGPGTRLTVL.

This chain joins TRBV28 and TRBJ2-1, with a weak D call TRBD2 (5 bases). CDR1 and CDR2 from the germline V gene are MDHEN and SYDVKM. The CDR3 loop spans 15 amino acids. Trimming stripped 6 bases from V and 7 bases from J, with 19 bases between. The CDR3 DNA is TGTGCCAGCAGGGCGACGGGATGGTCGAAAAATGAGCAGTTCTTC. As protein: CASRATGWSKNEQFF.

V usage is TRBV6-5 and J usage is TRBJ1-1; 10 bases map to TRBD1. Losses at the gene ends were 6 bases for V and 6 bases for J; bases not matched to a gene: 10. This CDR3 has 15 residues. Germline CDR1 reads MNHEY; CDR2 reads SVGAGI. The CDR3: CASRSGQGTFPEAFF. The CDR3 DNA reads as TGTGCCAGCAGATCGGGACAGGGGACATTCCCTGAAGCTTTCTTT.

This chain links TRBV9 with TRBJ2-2; TRBD2 matches 7 bases. Trimming took 3 bases from V and 7 from J; bases not matched to a gene: 6. In germline, CDR1 is SGDLS, CDR2 YYNGEE. CDR3 length equals 14 residues. For the CDR3, the DNA is TGTGCCAGCAGCGGGGGACTACGGGGCGGGGAGCTGTTTTTT. Residues: CASSGGLRGGELFF.

The chain couples TRBV5-1 to TRBJ1-4; 9 bases map to TRBD1. The V segment lost 4 bases and the J segment 16 bases; nucleotides outside the gene matches: 17. CDR3 length: 15 residues. Germline CDR1 reads SGHRS; CDR2 reads YFSETQ. The CDR3 DNA is TGCGCCAGCAGCCCCGGACAGGGGCGAAGTGGGGAGCAGTTTTTT. Protein: CASSPGQGRSGEQFF.

The CDR3 reads CAARWPGELFF. As DNA, the CDR3 is TGTGCCGCAAGGTGGCCCGGGGAGCTGTTTTTT. The chain combines TRBV2 with TRBJ2-2; D gene unclear. The CDR3 extends over 11 amino acids. Germline V CDR1 and CDR2: SNHLY, FYNNEI. The germline V and J ends were trimmed by 11 bases and 6 bases, with 10 bases remaining between them.

The chain joins TRBV5-1 to TRBJ1-4; no definite D call. Per germline, CDR1 SGHRS and CDR2 YFSETQ. This CDR3 has 14 residues. V was clipped by 2 bases and J by 7 bases, with 12 bases between them. This CDR3 is CASSFGSLAEKLFF. DNA of the CDR3: TGCGCCAGCAGCTTTGGCTCATTGGCTGAAAAACTGTTTTTT.